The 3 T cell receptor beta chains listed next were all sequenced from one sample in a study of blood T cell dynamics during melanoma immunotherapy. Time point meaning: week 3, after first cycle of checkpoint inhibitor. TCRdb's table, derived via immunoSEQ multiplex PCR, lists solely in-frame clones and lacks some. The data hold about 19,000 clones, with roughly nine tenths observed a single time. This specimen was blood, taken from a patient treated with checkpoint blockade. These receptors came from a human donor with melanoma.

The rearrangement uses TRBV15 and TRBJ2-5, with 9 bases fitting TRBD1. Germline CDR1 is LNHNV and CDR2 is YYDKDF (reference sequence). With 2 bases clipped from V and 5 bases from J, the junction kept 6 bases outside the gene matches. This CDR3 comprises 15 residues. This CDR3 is CATSRLRTGEETQYF. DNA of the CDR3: TGTGCCACCAGCAGACTCCGGACAGGGGAGGAGACCCAGTACTTC. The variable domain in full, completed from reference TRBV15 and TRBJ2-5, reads DAMVIQNPRYQVTQFGKPVTLSCSQTLNHNVMYWYQQKSSQAPKLLFHYYDKDFNNEADTPDNFQSRRPNTSFCFLDIRSPGLGDTAMYLCATSRLRTGEETQYFGPGTRLLVL.

CDR3: CASSLESRGYNEQFF. CDR3 in DNA: TGTGCCAGCAGCTTAGAGTCCCGCGGGTACAATGAGCAGTTCTTC. The gene calls are TRBV11-3 and TRBJ2-1; weak D call: TRBD2 (5 bases). Germline V gene lookup returns CDR1 SGHNT and CDR2 YENEEA. V lost 0 bases, J lost 4 bases, and 10 bases lay in between. The CDR3 runs to 15 residues.

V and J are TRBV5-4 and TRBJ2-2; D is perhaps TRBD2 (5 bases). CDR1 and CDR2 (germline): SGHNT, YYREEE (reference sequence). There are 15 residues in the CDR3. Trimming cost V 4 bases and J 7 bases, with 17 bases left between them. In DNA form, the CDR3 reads TGTGCCAGCAGCCTGGACTGGCCCGAGGGCGGGGAGCTGTTTTTT. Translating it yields CASSLDWPEGGELFF.